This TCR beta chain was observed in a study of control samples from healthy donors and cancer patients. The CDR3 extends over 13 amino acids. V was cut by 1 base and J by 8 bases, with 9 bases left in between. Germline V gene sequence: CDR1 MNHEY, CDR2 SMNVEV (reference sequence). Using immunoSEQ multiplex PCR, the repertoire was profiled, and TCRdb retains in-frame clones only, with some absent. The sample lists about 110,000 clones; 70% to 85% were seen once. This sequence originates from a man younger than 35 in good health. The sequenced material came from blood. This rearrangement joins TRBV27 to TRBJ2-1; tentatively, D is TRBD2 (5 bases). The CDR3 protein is CASSLFLGDEQFF. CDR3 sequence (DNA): TGTGCCAGCAGTTTATTTCTGGGAGATGAGCAGTTCTTC.